Listed below are T cell receptor beta chains from one sample, sequenced in a study of spatial heterogeneity in lung cancer. MiXCR was run by TCRdb on the 5' RACE reads, yielding one entry per CDR3 protein. The data contain several thousand distinct CDR3 sequences, less than 20% of them singletons. This specimen was normal lung tissue next to the tumor, taken at surgery. The receptors were gathered from a male donor with early-stage non-small cell lung cancer. The CDR3 runs from the conserved cysteine through the conserved F or W. D genes are given only for firm matches. A clone size is listed for some rows: how often the clone was seen (once, few, many), or a class if it is expanded.

j_gene,d_gene,v_gene,abundance,CDR3nt,CDR3aa
TRBJ1-4,TRBD1,TRBV5-1,few,TGCGCCAGCAGCATGGACAGGGGAGGCGAAAAACTGTTTTTT,CASSMDRGGEKLFF
TRBJ2-5,TRBD1,TRBV29-1,-,TGCAGCTCCGGGGACAGGGCCGTGGGGGAGACCCAGTACTTC,CSSGDRAVGETQYF
TRBJ1-1,-,TRBV30,medium-sized,TGTGCCTGGAGTACTACGACAGTGAACACTGAAGCTTTCTTT,CAWSTTTVNTEAFF
TRBJ2-1,-,TRBV7-2,few,TGTGCCAGCAGCTTAGGCAGGGGCACTACCTTTGGGCAGTTCTTC,CASSLGRGTTFGQFF
TRBJ2-1,-,TRBV6-2/TRBV6-3,-,TGTGCCAGCACCTCTAACTACAATGAGCAGTTCTTC,CASTSNYNEQFF
TRBJ1-1,-,TRBV9,-,TGTGCCAGCAGCGCAGAGGGGGGTATCACTGAAGCTTTCTTT,CASSAEGGITEAFF
TRBJ2-7,-,TRBV7-2,-,TGTGCCAGCAGCCCCTGGCTTTCCTACGAGCAGTACTTC,CASSPWLSYEQYF
TRBJ1-2,-,TRBV5-6,many,TGTGCCAGCAGCGTGGAGAGCTATGGCTACACCTTC,CASSVESYGYTF
TRBJ1-1,-,TRBV20-1,-,TGCAGTGCACTCTCCGGGGGGCGGACTGAAGCTTTCTTT,CSALSGGRTEAFF
TRBJ2-3,-,TRBV10-2,-,TGCGCCAGCAGTGACACACGGGGCACAGATACGCAGTATTTT,CASSDTRGTDTQYF
TRBJ2-7,-,TRBV3-1,-,TGTGCCAGCAGCCGGGGGGAGGGACAATCCTACGAGCAGTACTTC,CASSRGEGQSYEQYF
TRBJ1-2,-,TRBV29-1,few,TGCAGCACTACTTCGGGACAAAACTATGGCTACACCTTC,CSTTSGQNYGYTF
TRBJ2-2,-,TRBV7-8,large,TGTGCCAGCAGCTTGATTCAGGGGCCCACCGGGGAGCTGTTTTTT,CASSLIQGPTGELFF
TRBJ1-1,-,TRBV20-1,-,TGCAGTGCACTGACAGGTGACACTGAAGCTTTCTTT,CSALTGDTEAFF
TRBJ1-1,-,TRBV29-1,-,TGCAGCTCGACAGTCGGCGCAAACACTGAAGCTTTCTTT,CSSTVGANTEAFF
TRBJ2-5,TRBD2,TRBV2,-,TGTGCCAGCAGTCGAGCGGGGGGGCTACAAGAGACCCAGTACTTC,CASSRAGGLQETQYF
TRBJ2-5,-,TRBV30,-,TGTGCCTGGAGTGTACTGGCCGGCGAACGGGAGACCCAGTACTTC,CAWSVLAGERETQYF
TRBJ1-5,-,TRBV19,many,TGTGCCAGTAAAGGGGCAGGGGCCTCCCTCAATCAGCCCCAGCATTTT,CASKGAGASLNQPQHF
TRBJ2-7,-,TRBV12-3/TRBV12-4,-,TGTGCCAGCAGTTCGGCGACTCATCCCTACGAGCAGTACTTC,CASSSATHPYEQYF
TRBJ1-2,-,TRBV28,-,TGTGCCAGCAGTTTACCGGCGGGGGCAGAGGGCTACACCTTC,CASSLPAGAEGYTF
TRBJ1-1,-,TRBV12-3/TRBV12-4,medium-sized,TGTGCCAGCAGTTCGCCCGGGATGAACACTGAAGCTTTCTTT,CASSSPGMNTEAFF
TRBJ2-5,-,TRBV5-4,many,TGTGCCAGCAGCCCCCCGGGGTACCAAGAGACCCAGTACTTC,CASSPPGYQETQYF
TRBJ1-1,TRBD1,TRBV7-8,many,TGTGCCAGCAGCTCCCTCAGGACAGGGGAGGGTACTGAAGCTTTCTTT,CASSSLRTGEGTEAFF
TRBJ2-7,-,TRBV27,many,TGTGCCAGCAGTCAGAGCTCGGCGGCCGAGCAGTACTTC,CASSQSSAAEQYF
TRBJ2-7,-,TRBV7-2,many,TGTGCCAGCAGCTTCGGAGGAGCCTACGAGCAGTACTTC,CASSFGGAYEQYF
TRBJ2-3,TRBD1,TRBV9,-,TGTGCCAGCAGCGTAGGGGACAGGGGGCGCGCAGATACGCAGTATTTT,CASSVGDRGRADTQYF
TRBJ2-7,-,TRBV28,-,TGTGCCAGCAGTTCCGCGTGGGACGAGCAGTACTTC,CASSSAWDEQYF
TRBJ2-3,-,TRBV28,few,TGTGCCAGCAGTACCGGGGCTCAGGGCTCAGATACGCAGTATTTT,CASSTGAQGSDTQYF
TRBJ1-1,-,TRBV28,many,TGTGCCAGCACTTGGGGGCTGAACACTGAAGCTTTCTTT,CASTWGLNTEAFF
TRBJ2-3,TRBD2,TRBV12-3/TRBV12-4,few,TGTGCCAGCAAATGGACTAGCGGATACACAGATACGCAGTATTTT,CASKWTSGYTDTQYF
TRBJ2-1,TRBD2,TRBV2,-,TGTGCCAGCAGTGATAAGCGGGACTCCTACAATGAGCAGTTCTTC,CASSDKRDSYNEQFF
TRBJ2-3,TRBD2,TRBV28,few,TGTGCCAGCAGACCCCCGGGACTAGCGGGAGTAGCAGATACGCAGTATTTT,CASRPPGLAGVADTQYF
TRBJ2-7,-,TRBV20-1,large,TGCAGTGCCGAACTCCCGGGGATCTACGAGCAGTACTTC,CSAELPGIYEQYF
TRBJ2-3,-,TRBV6-1,-,TGTGCCAGCAGTTTGACAGGGAGGCCGGCAGATACGCAGTATTTT,CASSLTGRPADTQYF
TRBJ1-6,TRBD1,TRBV20-1,-,TGCAGTGTCTCGGACAGGGATTCACCCCTCCACTTT,CSVSDRDSPLHF
TRBJ1-1,-,TRBV28,few,TGTGCCAGCAGCCTTTCCCGGGTAGGCACTGAAGCTTTCTTT,CASSLSRVGTEAFF
TRBJ1-2,-,TRBV12-3/TRBV12-4,few,TGTGCCAGCAGGCAGGGCGCTTATGGCTACACCTTC,CASRQGAYGYTF
TRBJ2-7,-,TRBV7-9,many,TGTGCCAGCAGCCCCCCGGCCGGGGGGCCCCACGAGCAGTACTTC,CASSPPAGGPHEQYF
TRBJ2-3,-,TRBV23-1,-,TGCGCCAGCAGGTGCGACATGCGGCACAGAGATACGCAGTATTTT,CASRCDMRHRDTQYF
TRBJ2-5,-,TRBV7-3,many,TGTGCCAGCAGCTTAAGTGGGAACCAAGAGACCCAGTACTTC,CASSLSGNQETQYF
TRBJ2-2,TRBD2,TRBV29-1,-,TGCAGCGCTAGGGGGACTAGCGGGCCCAGGACCGGGGAGCTGTTTTTT,CSARGTSGPRTGELFF
TRBJ1-5,TRBD1,TRBV2,few,TGTGCCAGCAGTTCAGGACAGGGGGGCTATAGCAATCAGCCCCAGCATTTT,CASSSGQGGYSNQPQHF
TRBJ2-3,-,TRBV20-1,many,TGCAGTGCTTTCCCCGGGACGGGGAAGGATACGCAGTATTTT,CSAFPGTGKDTQYF
TRBJ1-2,-,TRBV3-1,many,TGTGCCAGCAGCCAAGACCCGGGGGCGAATGGCTACACCTTC,CASSQDPGANGYTF
TRBJ1-2,TRBD1,TRBV6-1,many,TGTGCCAGCAACCTAGACAGGGGCCAGCTACGCTACACCTTC,CASNLDRGQLRYTF
TRBJ2-5,-,TRBV18,few,TGTGCCAGCTCACCATGGGGTGGACAGAAAGAGACCCAGTACTTC,CASSPWGGQKETQYF
TRBJ2-1,TRBD1,TRBV13,-,TGTGCCAGCAGCTCACAGGGGGGCTCCTACAATGAGCAGTTCTTC,CASSSQGGSYNEQFF
TRBJ1-1,-,TRBV7-6,medium-sized,TGTGCCAGCAGCTTTCAGGTTGGGTTCAGGGATGGTGCGGACACTGAAGCTTTCTTT,CASSFQVGFRDGADTEAFF
TRBJ1-4,-,TRBV5-4,medium-sized,TGTGCCAGCAGCCACCGGGACACTGATGAAAAACTGTTTTTT,CASSHRDTDEKLFF
TRBJ2-5,-,TRBV25-1,-,TGTGCCAGCAGTCCACATGGGACGGAGCAAGAGACCCAGTACTTC,CASSPHGTEQETQYF
TRBJ2-2,-,TRBV11-2,-,TGTGCCAGCAGCTTGCGGACAATAGCCGGGGAGCTGTTTTTT,CASSLRTIAGELFF
TRBJ2-7,TRBD1,TRBV2,few,TGTGCCAGCAGTCGGGGGGACAGGGGAGGCGAGCAGTACTTC,CASSRGDRGGEQYF
TRBJ2-7,-,TRBV5-6,large,TGTGCCAGCAGCCCTAGGGGGTCGAGATACGAGCAGTACTTC,CASSPRGSRYEQYF
TRBJ2-1,-,TRBV20-1,few,TGCAGTGCTCTGCTATATGAGCAGTTCTTC,CSALLYEQFF
TRBJ1-1,-,TRBV6-1,few,TGTGCCAGCAGGGGTGGCCTGGGAACTGAAGCTTTCTTT,CASRGGLGTEAFF
TRBJ2-7,-,TRBV7-9,many,TGTGCCAGCAGCTTAGTGGGGGGAAGCTCCTACGAGCAGTACTTC,CASSLVGGSSYEQYF
TRBJ2-1,-,TRBV20-1,few,TGCAGTGCGAATCGCAGGGGCCACTTCTACAATGAGCAGTTCTTC,CSANRRGHFYNEQFF
TRBJ2-2,-,TRBV3-1,medium-sized,TGTGCCAGCAGCCAAGCTCTGGTACGCGGTCAGACCGGGGAGCTGTTTTTT,CASSQALVRGQTGELFF
TRBJ1-1,-,TRBV6-5,few,TGTGCCAGCAGGCGGACCATGAACACTGAAGCTTTCTTT,CASRRTMNTEAFF